Listed below are T cell receptor beta chains from one sample, sequenced in a study of cytomegalovirus exposure and HLA in healthy donors. Profiled with immunoSEQ multiplex PCR; TCRdb holds only in-frame clones, not every one. The data show 55,000 to 80,000 clones, about 75% seen once. Sequencing was done on a sample of PBMCs. The receptors derive from a woman in her twenties or thirties in good health and CMV-seropositive. The CDR3 runs from the conserved cysteine through the conserved F or W. D genes are given only for firm matches. A clone size is listed for some rows: how often the clone was seen (once, few, many), or a class if it is expanded.

clone size,V gene,J gene,D gene,CDR3 DNA,CDR3 protein
-,TRBV7-2,TRBJ1-1,-,TGTGCCAGCAGCTCTGGGGGGTCCGTTCTCGAAGCTTTCTTT,CASSSGGSVLEAFF
-,TRBV30,TRBJ1-5,-,TGTGCCTGGAGTGACAGGGTAGGCCAGCCCCAGCATTTT,CAWSDRVGQPQHF
-,TRBV29-1,TRBJ2-2,-,TGCAGCGTTTCTTCCGGGGGGGAGCTGTTTTTT,CSVSSGGELFF
-,TRBV9,TRBJ2-3,TRBD2,TGTGCCAGCAGCCAGACCGGGGCTAGCGGGAGCACAGATACGCAGTATTTT,CASSQTGASGSTDTQYF
-,TRBV18,TRBJ1-6,-,TGTGCCAGCTCAGTCCAGGGTCGCTATAATTCACCCCTCCACTTT,CASSVQGRYNSPLHF
-,TRBV5-6,TRBJ1-3,-,TGTGCCAGCAGCTTGGGTGGAGGGTCTGGAAACACCATATATTTT,CASSLGGGSGNTIYF
-,TRBV30,TRBJ1-2,-,TGTGCCTGGAGGGTCGGAGGTCCAACTGGCTACACCTTC,CAWRVGGPTGYTF
-,TRBV7-9,TRBJ2-7,TRBD1,TGTGCCAGCAGCTTCGACGGGTCCAGGGGGCACTACGAGCAGTACTTC,CASSFDGSRGHYEQYF
-,TRBV6-5,TRBJ1-5,-,TGTGCCAGCAGTCAGAATTCAGGGCCGGGTCAGCCCCAGCATTTT,CASSQNSGPGQPQHF
-,TRBV29-1,TRBJ2-3,TRBD2,TGCAGCGTTGTAATCCAAACGGTCGGGACTAGCGGTAGCACAGATACGCAGTATTTT,CSVVIQTVGTSGSTDTQYF
-,TRBV29-1,TRBJ2-5,-,TGCAGCGTTGCGACTCCGGCGATAGAGACCCAGTACTTC,CSVATPAIETQYF
few,TRBV5-6,TRBJ1-4,TRBD1,TGTGCCAGCAGCCTGACAGGGGCCGGTGAAAAACTGTTTTTT,CASSLTGAGEKLFF
-,TRBV30,TRBJ1-5,TRBD1,TGTGCCTGGGGGCCCGGGACAGGGGATAATCAGCCCCAGCATTTT,CAWGPGTGDNQPQHF
-,TRBV18,TRBJ2-7,TRBD1,TGTGCCAGCTCTCAAGACAGGGGTGTGATGTACGAGCAGTACTTC,CASSQDRGVMYEQYF
-,TRBV4-2,TRBJ2-2,-,TGTGCCACCAACGGACTGGCCTTGGGGGGCACCGGGGAGCTGTTTTTT,CATNGLALGGTGELFF
-,TRBV28,TRBJ2-7,TRBD1,TGTGCCAGCAGACAATCGGGACAGGGGTACGAGCAGTACTTC,CASRQSGQGYEQYF
-,TRBV4-3,TRBJ2-1,-,TGCGCCAGCAGCCCTCGTAGTTACCACTACAATGAGCAGTTCTTC,CASSPRSYHYNEQFF
-,TRBV28,TRBJ1-6,TRBD1,TGTGCCAGCAGTACGAACAGGGGGCGGCTCTCACCCCTCCACTTT,CASSTNRGRLSPLHF
-,TRBV11-3,TRBJ2-7,-,TGTGCCAGCAGCTCCAAGAGGAACTCCTACGAGCAGTACTTC,CASSSKRNSYEQYF
-,TRBV9,TRBJ2-3,-,TGTGCCAGCAGCTCAGCGGCTCAGGTATACACAGATACGCAGTATTTT,CASSSAAQVYTDTQYF
few,TRBV28,TRBJ1-5,-,TGTGCCAGCGCCGGGACAAGTGATCAGCCCCAGCATTTT,CASAGTSDQPQHF
-,TRBV28,TRBJ1-2,TRBD1,TGTGCCAGCAGGGAGTCAGGGGGCAGCTATGGCTACACCTTC,CASRESGGSYGYTF
-,TRBV25-1,TRBJ1-5,-,TGTGCCAGCAGTGATACGAGGGCAGGCGAAATAAATCAGCCCCAGCATTTT,CASSDTRAGEINQPQHF
-,TRBV6-5,TRBJ1-2,-,TGTGCCAGCAGGCCTACAGCAAACTATGGCTACACCTTC,CASRPTANYGYTF
few,TRBV5-1,TRBJ2-7,TRBD1,TGCGCCAGCAGCTCGGGACAGTTCGTCTACGAGCAGTACTTC,CASSSGQFVYEQYF
-,TRBV14,TRBJ2-2,-,TGTGCCAGCAGCCAAGATTTGGGTATACAGGGAACCGGGGAGCTGTTTTTT,CASSQDLGIQGTGELFF
-,TRBV10-3,TRBJ1-5,-,TGTGCCATCAGTGAGTCAGCGGGGGGCAATCAGCCCCAGCATTTT,CAISESAGGNQPQHF
once,TRBV5-1,TRBJ1-2,-,TGCGCCAGCAGCTTGTGGTCTTCGGGCTCGGGACAACTGAACTATGGCTACACCTTC,CASSLWSSGSGQLNYGYTF
-,TRBV7-3,TRBJ1-2,-,TGTGCCAGCAGCTTATTGCGGGGGGCGGGTGGCTACACCTTC,CASSLLRGAGGYTF
few,TRBV9,TRBJ2-7,TRBD1,TGTGCCAGCAATAGACAGGGTGGATACGAGCAGTACTTC,CASNRQGGYEQYF
-,TRBV4-1,TRBJ2-1,TRBD2,TGCGCCAGCAGCCAAAAAGAGCGGGAGGGCGGGGATGAGCAGTTCTTC,CASSQKEREGGDEQFF
-,TRBV5-6,TRBJ2-1,TRBD2,TGTGCCAGCAGCTGGGGGGGTGGGGGTGAGCAGTTCTTC,CASSWGGGGEQFF
once,TRBV11-3,TRBJ2-3,TRBD2,TGTGCCAGCAGCACCGGGACTAGCGTCGGTACAGATACGCAGTATTTT,CASSTGTSVGTDTQYF
-,TRBV29-1,TRBJ1-1,-,TGCAGCGTCGGTTTCCGACAGGCGACCACTGAAGCTTTCTTT,CSVGFRQATTEAFF
-,TRBV27,TRBJ1-5,TRBD1,TGTGCCAGCAGTTCGACAGGGGTGGGCAATCAGCCCCAGCATTTT,CASSSTGVGNQPQHF
-,TRBV19,TRBJ2-1,-,TGTGCCAGTAGTATGGTCCGGGGCAATGAGCAGTTCTTC,CASSMVRGNEQFF
-,TRBV29-1,TRBJ1-2,-,TGCAGCGTTGAAGCGGGGGGAACTCATGGCTACACCTTC,CSVEAGGTHGYTF
-,TRBV29-1,TRBJ1-4,-,TGCAGCGTTGAAGATGGGGCACGGAAACTGTTTTTT,CSVEDGARKLFF
once,TRBV5-4,TRBJ2-7,TRBD1,TGTGCCAGCAGCTCCAGGGGGTACGAGCAGTACTTC,CASSSRGYEQYF
-,TRBV11-1,TRBJ1-2,TRBD1,TGTGCCAGCAGCTTTGCCCGGGACAGCTTCTATGGCTACACCTTC,CASSFARDSFYGYTF
-,TRBV11-1,TRBJ1-1,TRBD1,TGTGCCAGCAGCTTAATGCAGGGGGCGAAAGCTTTCTTT,CASSLMQGAKAFF
-,TRBV7-2,TRBJ1-4,-,TGTGCCAGCAGCTTAAAGGGGAACGGTGAAAAACTGTTTTTT,CASSLKGNGEKLFF
-,TRBV7-2,TRBJ1-4,-,TGTGCCAGCAGCTTAGTAGGCCCCGGGATCCAAGATACCGGGGAAAAACTGTTTTTT,CASSLVGPGIQDTGEKLFF
-,TRBV5-6,TRBJ1-2,-,TGTGCCAGCAGCGACAGGCTCTATGGCTACACCTTC,CASSDRLYGYTF
-,TRBV30,TRBJ2-1,-,TGTGCCTGGAGCCAAGGGGGCGGGAACTACAATGAGCAGTTCTTC,CAWSQGGGNYNEQFF
-,TRBV5-6,TRBJ1-1,TRBD1,TGTGCCAGCAGCTTGGGGGACAGTACGACTGAAGCTTTCTTT,CASSLGDSTTEAFF
-,TRBV5-1,TRBJ1-2,-,TGCGCCAGCAGCTTGGCCAATCAGGATGGCTACACCTTC,CASSLANQDGYTF